This T cell receptor beta chain comes out of a study of blood T cell repertoires in COVID-19 (dated by TCRdb to the early 2020s). With regard to the full study: Samples from collaborators originated in the United States, Italy and Spain and spanned both the acute and convalescent phases of COVID-19. The repertoires were released in a freely available public database intended as a resource for research on the immune response to SARS-CoV-2. Deeply sampled blood TCRbeta repertoires from subjects exposed to, actively infected with, or recovered from COVID-19 were included in the dataset. The prospective study material was composed of cDNA or gDNA derived from T cells, B-cell-depleted T cells, or PBMCs. The sample metadata nearly always contained a de-identified subject ID, COVID-19 status, age in years and sex. Samples were obtained from the ongoing ImmuneRACE study (first 160 participants) and from over 1,000 subjects provided by 6 global collaborators. HLA class I and class II types, where available, came from metadata supplied by the sample provider rather than from assay-based typing. Results the study describes overall, beyond this receptor: The amount of clinical and demographic metadata varied by source and participant and was provided uncurated.

The immunoSEQ Assay, a bias-controlled multiplex PCR, was used to amplify TCRbeta CDR3 regions from genomic DNA. Per the authors' processing: Within the assay, amplification of reference gene primers was used to estimate how many nucleated cells each sample contained. Sequence reads were collapsed and filtered to measure the absolute abundance of every unique TCRbeta CDR3 rearrangement. Productive Simpson clonality was computed per sample as the square root of Simpson's diversity index over productive rearrangements. TCRdb provides this immuneACCESS table in a form limited to in-frame rearrangements. Some clones are lacking; in checked studies, under half of them reflect an unresolved V gene, and why the rest are absent is not known. The DNA gave D and trimming, while V, J and clone size come from that table. Counted in this sample were 450,000 to 500,000 clones; about nine tenths of them appeared once. Of the sample, under 9.5% is held by the ten largest clones.

In the prospective study, participants were roughly 18 to 100 years old, resided in about 25 geographic areas of the United States, and were enrolled through a virtual design. In the prospective study, participants were assigned to cohorts based on the clinical history participants reported in a screening survey and a study questionnaire. Recovered participants in ImmuneRACE Cohort 3 were defined by two consecutive negative NP/OP PCR tests, clearance by a healthcare professional, or resolution of symptoms. In the prospective study, whole blood, serum and a nasopharyngeal or oropharyngeal swab were collected from each participant by mobile phlebotomists. Prospective study participants could optionally give additional blood draws and questionnaires over an approximately 2-month period. Before DNA extraction, blood samples from the prospective study were shipped at room temperature or frozen. With respect to this clone: Its antigen has not been determined. No much larger clonotype is one base removed from it; base qualities were not supplied.

The trim is 2 bases for V and 5 bases for J, with a gap of 15 bases between the germline ends. The germline V gene encodes CDR1 LGHDT and CDR2 YNNKEL (reference sequence). From the cysteine up to the phenylalanine, the CDR3 has a length of 15 residues. Of all the DNA, just the CDR3 is kept, 45 bases in frame from base 1. This clonotype was obtained from a woman aged 55-70 years who had recovered from COVID-19. Specimen: PBMCs or T cells enriched from blood (not recorded which). Recombination connected TRBV3-1 (or the pseudogene TRBV3-2) to TRBJ2-5; a tentative D call is TRBD2 (6 bases match). Read as DNA, the sequence is TGTGCCAGCAGCCAAAGTCCGGGGGAGTGGGAGACCCAGTACTTC. This is translated as CASSQSPGEWETQYF.